The 27 T cell receptor beta chains given below trace back to one sample, sequenced in a study of control samples from healthy donors and cancer patients. Assay: immunoSEQ multiplex PCR; the TCRdb copy retains only in-frame clones and omits some. Among tens of thousands of clones listed, around four fifths were seen once. The sequenced material came from blood. Source of these receptors: a man in his sixties in good health.

V and J are TRBV2 and TRBJ1-1; D call uncertain. The CDR3 consists of 13 residues. Germline V gives CDR1 SNHLY, CDR2 FYNNEI. The ends were cut back, 3 bases at V and 0 bases at J, with 5 bases in the middle. In DNA form, the CDR3 reads TGTGCCAGCAGTGATCAACTGAACACTGAAGCTTTCTTT. Amino acids: CASSDQLNTEAFF.

The chain links TRBV7-9 to TRBJ2-3; 10 positions match TRBD2. The germline CDR1 and CDR2 sequences are SEHNR and FQNEAQ (reference sequence). The V and J ends lost 5 bases and 7 bases, in that order; junction bases with no gene match: 9. The CDR3 sequence is 15 residues long. The CDR3, as DNA: TGTGCCAGCAGCCTCGCTAGCGGGAGAAGAAATACGCAGTATTTT. Translating it yields CASSLASGRRNTQYF.

CDR3 coding DNA: TGTGCCAGCAGCGGAAGACTAGCGCCCAGCACAGATACGCAGTATTTT. Amino acid sequence: CASSGRLAPSTDTQYF. This chain connects TRBV9 to TRBJ2-3; 8 nucleotides align to TRBD2. With V trimmed by 3 bases and J by 0 bases, 6 bases remained unmatched. The length of the CDR3 is 16 residues. CDR1 is SGDLS, CDR2 YYNGEE, per germline.

The chain uses TRBV7-9 and TRBJ1-6; D remains unclear. The CDR3 is made up of 14 amino acids. The germline CDR1 and CDR2 sequences are SEHNR and FQNEAQ (reference sequence). Trimming took off 0 bases at V and 10 bases at J, with 10 bases between the two ends. CDR3 residues: CASSLAGLASPLHF. The CDR3 nucleotides are TGTGCCAGCAGCTTAGCAGGCCTGGCATCACCCCTCCACTTT. Using reference TRBV7-9 and TRBJ1-6 for the parts outside the CDR3, the full variable domain is DTGVSQNPRHKITKRGQNVTFRCDPISEHNRLYWYRQTLGQGPEFLTYFQNEAQLEKSRLLSDRFSAERPKGSFSTLEIQRTEQGDSAMYLCASSLAGLASPLHFGNGTRLTVT.

V gene TRBV7-6 combines with J gene TRBJ2-1; D may match TRBD1 or TRBD2 (5 bases each). Between the trimmed V and J ends, which lost 5 bases and 6 bases, there was a span of 23 bases. The CDR3 contains 17 residues. Germline CDR1 is SGHVS and CDR2 is FNYEAQ. DNA for the CDR3: TGTGCCAGCAGCCCCAAACGTCGGGGCCCATCACGCAATGAGCAGTTCTTC. Amino acid sequence: CASSPKRRGPSRNEQFF.

About this clone itself: The sample contains more than one DNA sequence encoding this CDR3. The chain couples TRBV5-1 to TRBJ2-1, with TRBD2 matching 8 bases. CDR3 length: 17 residues. V shed 0 bases, J shed 5 bases, and the junction held 10 bases outside the gene matches. The germline gives CDR1 SGHRS, CDR2 YFSETQ. This CDR3 is CASSLAPGTSGNNEQFF. CDR3 coding DNA: TGCGCCAGCAGCTTGGCCCCCGGGACTAGTGGAAACAATGAGCAGTTCTTC.

V and J are TRBV28 and TRBJ2-7; the match to TRBD2 covers 14 bases. This CDR3 region has 16 residues. Trimming removed 6 bases from V and 6 bases from J; junction bases left unmatched: 10. Germline-derived CDR1 and CDR2 are MDHEN and SYDVKM. The CDR3 region has the DNA TGTGCCAGCAGCGCCGGGACTAGCGGGAGTAGTGCCGAGCAGTACTTC. Residues: CASSAGTSGSSAEQYF. Full variable domain (remainder filled in from reference TRBV28 and TRBJ2-7): DVKVTQSSRYLVKRTGEKVFLECVQDMDHENMFWYRQDPGLGLRLIYFSYDVKMKEKGDIPEGYSVSREKKERFSLILESASTNQTSMYLCASSAGTSGSSAEQYFGPGTRLTVT.

V is TRBV6-6 and J is TRBJ2-5, with a weak D call TRBD1 (6 bases). The V end was cut by 7 bases, the J end by 2 bases, with 14 bases between. This CDR3 has 14 residues. Germline-derived CDR1 and CDR2 are MNHNY and SVGAGI (reference sequence). The CDR3 nucleotides read TGTGCCAGCACCCCCGGGACACCACAAGAGACCCAGTACTTC. Translated, it gives CASTPGTPQETQYF.

The genes are TRBV19 and TRBJ2-7, with D perhaps matching TRBD1 (5 bases). V gave up 3 bases and J gave up 7 bases, with 13 bases separating them. This CDR3 region has 13 residues. Germline CDR1 is LNHDA and CDR2 is SQIVND (reference sequence). The CDR3 coding sequence is TGTGCCAGTAGTATTCGGGCAGGGAATGAGCAGTACTTC. Encoded protein: CASSIRAGNEQYF.

The chain joins TRBV28 to TRBJ1-5, with 7 positions matching TRBD1. CDR3 size: 14 residues. CDR1 is MDHEN and CDR2 is SYDVKM in the germline V gene. J lost 6 bases, V lost 6 bases, and 8 bases had no gene match. The CDR3 nucleotides read TGTGCCAGCAGACAGGGGAGTGGGGTTCAGCCCCAGCATTTT. Its translation is CASRQGSGVQPQHF.

The rearrangement uses TRBV11-3 and TRBJ2-1; 10 bases line up with TRBD2. This CDR3 contains 15 residues. V shed 2 bases and J 5 bases; nucleotides not matched to a gene: 3. Germline V gives CDR1 SGHNT, CDR2 YENEEA. DNA for the CDR3: TGTGCCAGCAGCTTACACGGACTAGCGGACAATGAGCAGTTCTTC. This sequence encodes CASSLHGLADNEQFF.

V is TRBV30 and J is TRBJ2-7; the D gene is possibly TRBD1 (7 bases). CDR1 is GTSNPN and CDR2 is SVGIG in the germline V gene (reference sequence). This CDR3 region has 12 residues. Trimming took 5 bases from V and 3 from J, leaving 11 bases between them. Here the CDR3 DNA reads TGTGCCTGGGCGGGACAGAACTACGAGCAGTACTTC. Translated, it gives CAWAGQNYEQYF.

The chain recombines TRBV10-3 with TRBJ2-3; D possibly corresponds to TRBD2 (7 bases). Looked up from germline, CDR1 is ENHRY and CDR2 is SYGVKD. V lost 0 bases, J lost 7 bases, and 11 bases lay in between. The CDR3 totals 14 residues. CDR3 in amino acids: CAISESGGENTQYF. DNA for the CDR3: TGTGCCATCAGTGAGTCAGGGGGGGAAAATACGCAGTATTTT.

V is TRBV11-3 and J is TRBJ2-6, with D perhaps matching TRBD1 (6 bases). The length of the CDR3 is 16 residues. Germline loops: CDR1 SGHNT, CDR2 YENEEA. V was shortened by 4 bases and J by 0 bases, with 10 bases between the two germline ends. The CDR3 here is CASSSGGDSGANVLTF. The DNA for the CDR3 is TGTGCCAGCAGCTCTGGGGGCGACTCTGGGGCCAACGTCCTGACTTTC.

The chain couples TRBV9 to TRBJ2-3; 8 bases agree with TRBD1. The CDR3 spans 16 residues. The trim removed 3 bases at V and 1 base at J, leaving 7 bases unmatched. Germline assignment: CDR1 SGDLS and CDR2 YYNGEE. CDR3 coding DNA: TGTGCCAGCAGCGCCCCGGGGACAGGTGGCACAGATACGCAGTATTTT. This translates into CASSAPGTGGTDTQYF.

The CDR3 reads CASSQADSSGEQFF. For the CDR3, the DNA is TGCGCCAGCAGCCAAGCGGACTCTTCGGGTGAGCAGTTCTTC. This chain links TRBV4-1 with TRBJ2-1; D perhaps matches TRBD2 (5 bases). V was cut by 1 base and J by 9 bases, with 13 bases left in between. This CDR3 region has 14 residues. Germline V gene lookup returns CDR1 MGHRA and CDR2 YSYEKL.

The chain employs TRBV29-1 and TRBJ1-4; D is undetermined. CDR1 SQVTM and CDR2 ANQGSEA come from the germline V gene. Trimming took off 5 bases at V and 4 bases at J, with 11 bases between the two ends. The CDR3 covers 13 residues. The CDR3 sequence is CSVQRSFNEKLFF. CDR3 DNA sequence: TGCAGCGTTCAAAGGTCCTTTAATGAAAAACTGTTTTTT.

This chain joins TRBV6-5 and TRBJ1-1, with a possible D match to TRBD1 (5 bases). Trimming stripped 6 bases from V and 1 base from J, with 9 bases between. Germline loops: CDR1 MNHEY, CDR2 SVGAGI. This CDR3 comprises 13 residues. The CDR3 reads CASSRQTNTEAFF. The CDR3 DNA reads TGTGCCAGCAGCCGACAGACGAACACTGAAGCTTTCTTT.

The rearrangement joins TRBV16 to TRBJ2-5, with no clear D. The germline CDR1 and CDR2 sequences are KGHSY and FQNENV. Trimming cost V 0 bases and J 5 bases, with 13 bases left between them. CDR3 length: 15 residues. This chain's CDR3 is CASSQSRTQRETQYF. The CDR3 coding sequence is TGTGCCAGCAGCCAATCTCGGACCCAAAGGGAGACCCAGTACTTC.

This CDR3 reads CASSLTSESYGYTF. The CDR3 DNA is TGCGCCAGCAGCCTGACTTCAGAGTCCTATGGCTACACCTTC. The chain couples TRBV4-1 to TRBJ1-2, with D hard to call. CDR1 is MGHRA and CDR2 is YSYEKL in the germline V gene. This CDR3 contains 14 residues. Trimming pared 4 bases from V and 4 bases from J, leaving 13 bases between.

The chain combines TRBV9 with TRBJ1-1; TRBD1 matches 10 bases. Looked up from germline, CDR1 is SGDLS and CDR2 is YYNGEE. V lost 5 bases, J lost 5 bases, and 18 bases stayed unmatched. The CDR3 length is 18 residues. The CDR3 bases are TGTGCCAGCAGGATCCCACTACGGGACAGGGGTGGGGAAACTGAAGCTTTCTTT. Its translation: CASRIPLRDRGGETEAFF. Combining the CDR3 with reference TRBV9 and TRBJ1-1 gives the whole variable domain DSGVTQTPKHLITATGQRVTLRCSPRSGDLSVYWYQQSLDQGLQFLIQYYNGEERAKGNILERFSAQQFPDLHSELNLSSLELGDSALYFCASRIPLRDRGGETEAFFGQGTRLTVV.

The J gene is TRBJ1-2, the V gene TRBV29-1; no reliable D call. With 6 bases removed from V and 8 bases from J, the gap between germline ends came to 16 bases. Per the germline V gene, CDR1 is SQVTM and CDR2 is ANQGSEA. This CDR3 is 12 amino acids long. The CDR3 loop reads CSVSSVESGYTF. CDR3 coding DNA: TGCAGCGTGTCATCCGTGGAGTCAGGCTACACCTTC.

The chain couples TRBV10-2 to TRBJ1-5; maybe TRBD1 (6 bases). CDR1 is WSHSY and CDR2 is SAAADI in the germline V gene. Trimming took off 10 bases at V and 2 bases at J, with 24 bases between the two ends. The CDR3 extends over 17 amino acids. The CDR3: CATGAKSGTKGNQPQHF. The CDR3 DNA follows: TGCGCCACCGGGGCCAAGAGCGGGACAAAAGGCAATCAGCCCCAGCATTTT.

The chain joins TRBV6-5 to TRBJ2-7; possible D gene TRBD2, 5 bases. V was trimmed by 0 bases and J by 2 bases, leaving 5 bases between them. Germline CDR1 and CDR2: MNHEY and SVGAGI. CDR3 length: 13 residues. The CDR3 loop is CASSYSGAYEQYF. CDR3 DNA sequence: TGTGCCAGCAGTTACTCCGGGGCCTACGAGCAGTACTTC.

J is TRBJ1-1 and V is TRBV5-6; maybe TRBD1 (6 bases). This CDR3 is built from 15 residues. V gave up 4 bases and J gave up 0 bases, with 13 bases separating them. CDR1 and CDR2 (germline): SGHDT, YYEEEE. This CDR3 is CASSTRTVLNTEAFF. In DNA, the CDR3 is TGTGCCAGCAGCACCCGGACAGTTCTGAACACTGAAGCTTTCTTT.

This chain links TRBV29-1 with TRBJ1-5; unclear D gene. Germline loops: CDR1 SQVTM, CDR2 ANQGSEA. The CDR3 covers 12 residues. V was clipped by 4 bases and J by 5 bases, with 9 bases between them. The DNA of the CDR3 is TGCAGCGTTGGACAAGGAGATCAGCCCCAGCATTTT. Translated: CSVGQGDQPQHF.

This clone came up once. The gene calls are TRBV5-5 and TRBJ1-2; perhaps TRBD1 as D (5 bases). Trimming left V 2 bases short and J 0 bases short, with 14 bases between. Per germline, CDR1 SGHKS and CDR2 YYEKEE (reference sequence). CDR3 length: 16 amino acids. The CDR3, as DNA: TGTGCCAGCAGCTTCTCTCTGACAGTCTCTAACTATGGCTACACCTTC. Translating gives CASSFSLTVSNYGYTF.